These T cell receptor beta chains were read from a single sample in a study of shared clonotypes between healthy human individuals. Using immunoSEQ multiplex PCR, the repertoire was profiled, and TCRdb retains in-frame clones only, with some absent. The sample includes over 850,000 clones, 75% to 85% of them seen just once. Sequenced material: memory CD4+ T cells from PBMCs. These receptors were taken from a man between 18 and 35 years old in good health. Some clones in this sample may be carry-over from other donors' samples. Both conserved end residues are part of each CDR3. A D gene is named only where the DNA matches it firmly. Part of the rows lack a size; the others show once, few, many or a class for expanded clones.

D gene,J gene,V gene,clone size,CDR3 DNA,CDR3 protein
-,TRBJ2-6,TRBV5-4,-,TGTGCCAGCAGCTTGGGAGGACTTATTGGGTACGGGGCCAACGTCCTGACTTTC,CASSLGGLIGYGANVLTF
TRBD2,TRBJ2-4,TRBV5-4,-,TGTGCCAGCAGCCCAAGGGGCGGTGGACTAGGCAAAAACATTCAGTACTTC,CASSPRGGGLGKNIQYF
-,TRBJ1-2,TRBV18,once,TGTGCCAGCTCAGATGGGAGGGAATATGGCTACACCTTC,CASSDGREYGYTF
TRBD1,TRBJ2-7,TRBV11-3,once,TGTGCCAGCAGCTTAGGAGGGGGCGGAAGTCTGTACTTC,CASSLGGGGSLYF
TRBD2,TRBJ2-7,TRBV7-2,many,TGTGCCAGCAGCCTTAGCGGGGGATCTTGGGAGCAGTACTTC,CASSLSGGSWEQYF
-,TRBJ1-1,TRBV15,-,TGTGCCACCAGCGGAGTCACTGAAGCTTTCTTT,CATSGVTEAFF
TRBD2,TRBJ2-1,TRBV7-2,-,TGTGCCAGCAGCGCCCCGGGACTAGCCGCTCATAGCTCCTACAATGAGCAGTTCTTC,CASSAPGLAAHSSYNEQFF
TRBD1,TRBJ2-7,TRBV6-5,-,TGTGCCAGCAGTTACTCGGGGACAGGGAACAACGAGCAGTACTTC,CASSYSGTGNNEQYF
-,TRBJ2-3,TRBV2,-,TGTGCCAGCAGTCTAGACACAGATACGCAGTATTTT,CASSLDTDTQYF
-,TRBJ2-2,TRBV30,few,TGTGCCTGGAAAGCCGGGGGCGCCGGGGAGCTGTTTTTT,CAWKAGGAGELFF
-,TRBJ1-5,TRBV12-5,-,TGTGCTAGTGGTTTCGGGTTGGAGCAGCCCCAGCATTTT,CASGFGLEQPQHF
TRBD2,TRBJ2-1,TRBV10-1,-,TGCGCCAGCAGTCCCGGGACTAGCGGTAACAATGAGCAGTTCTTC,CASSPGTSGNNEQFF
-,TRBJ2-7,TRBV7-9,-,TGTGCCAGCAGCTTATACGGGGGAGACGAGCAGTACTTC,CASSLYGGDEQYF
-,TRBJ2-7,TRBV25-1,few,TGTGCCAGCAGTGAATTCGGGGAACAAAAGCAGTACTTC,CASSEFGEQKQYF
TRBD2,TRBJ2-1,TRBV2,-,TGTGCCAGCAGTACTAGCGGGACGTCCGAGCAGTTCTTC,CASSTSGTSEQFF
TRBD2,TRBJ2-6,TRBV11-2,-,TGTGCCAGCAGCCGGGGACTAGCGGGAGCCGGGGGGGCCAACGTCCTGACTTTC,CASSRGLAGAGGANVLTF
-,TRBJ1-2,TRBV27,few,TGTGCCAGCAGTTTAACCGGGACGGGCTATGGCTACACCTTC,CASSLTGTGYGYTF
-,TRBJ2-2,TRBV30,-,TGTGCCTGGAGAGACCCGGGGGGCCGGGAGCTGTTTTTT,CAWRDPGGRELFF
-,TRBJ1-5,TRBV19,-,TGTGCCTGCGGGGTTGTTCAGCCCCAGCATTTT,CACGVVQPQHF
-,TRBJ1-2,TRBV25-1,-,TGTGCCAGCAGTGAGGCAGGGGCCTTCGGCTACACCTTC,CASSEAGAFGYTF
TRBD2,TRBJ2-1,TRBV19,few,TGTGCCAGTAGTATAGGTAGCGGGAGGACCTACTCCTACAATGAGCAGTTCTTC,CASSIGSGRTYSYNEQFF
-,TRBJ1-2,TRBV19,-,TGTGCCAGTTCCATGGACAGCATTACTAACTATGGCTACACCTTC,CASSMDSITNYGYTF
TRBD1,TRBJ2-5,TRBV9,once,TGTGCCAGCGCTAGGACAGGGGGGGAGACCCAGTACTTC,CASARTGGETQYF
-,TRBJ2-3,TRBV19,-,TGTGCCAGTAGTAGACAGCGAAGATACACAGATACGCAGTATTTT,CASSRQRRYTDTQYF
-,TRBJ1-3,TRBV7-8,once,TGTGCCAGCAGCTTCCGGACAGCGAGCTCTGGAAACACCATATATTTT,CASSFRTASSGNTIYF
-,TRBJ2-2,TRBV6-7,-,TGTGCCAGCAGTTACGGCCGGACGAGGGAGCTGTTTTTT,CASSYGRTRELFF
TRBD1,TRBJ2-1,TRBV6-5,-,TGTGCCAGCACCCCCTCTGGACAGGGCTACAATGAGCAGTTCTTC,CASTPSGQGYNEQFF
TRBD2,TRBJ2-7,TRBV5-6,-,TGTGCCAGCAGCTATGGACTAGCGGGAGGCGAGCAGTACTTC,CASSYGLAGGEQYF
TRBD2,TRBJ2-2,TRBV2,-,TGTGCCAGCAGACTAGGGGGACTAGCCGGTACCGGGGAGCTGTTTTTT,CASRLGGLAGTGELFF
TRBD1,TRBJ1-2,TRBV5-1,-,TGCGCCAGCAGCGAGCAGGGGGCGGTTGGCTACACCTTC,CASSEQGAVGYTF
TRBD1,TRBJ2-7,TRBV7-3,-,TGTGCCAGCAGTGCCTATACAGGGGTCGAGCAGTACTTC,CASSAYTGVEQYF
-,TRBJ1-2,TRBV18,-,TGTGCCAGCTCCCAACTAACCGGGACGATCTATGGCTACACCTTC,CASSQLTGTIYGYTF
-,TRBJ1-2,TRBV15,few,TGTGCCACCAGCAGAGATAGGGCACAGGGAAGTGGCTACACCTTC,CATSRDRAQGSGYTF
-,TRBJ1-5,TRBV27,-,TGTCCCTGGCGGGGGGGCCGGGGCAATCAGCCCCAGCATTTT,CPWRGGRGNQPQHF
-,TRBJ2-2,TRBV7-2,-,TGTGCCAGCAGCTTAGCAGGTTACGGGGAGCTGTTTTTT,CASSLAGYGELFF
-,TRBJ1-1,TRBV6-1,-,TGTGCCAGCATCCCCGGGACGGGAACTGAAGCTTTCTTT,CASIPGTGTEAFF
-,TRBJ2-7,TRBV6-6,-,TGTGCCAGCGGGGGAGGCTACGAGCAGTACTTC,CASGGGYEQYF
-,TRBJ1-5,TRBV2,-,TGTGCCAGCAGTGAACTAGGGTCAGGGGACCCAGCCAATCAGCCCCAGCATTTT,CASSELGSGDPANQPQHF
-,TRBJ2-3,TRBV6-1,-,TGTGCCAGCAGCGGCCAGCCCGGGAGAGAAGATACGCAGTATTTT,CASSGQPGREDTQYF
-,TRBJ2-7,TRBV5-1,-,TGCGCCAGCAGCGACACGATCCTCTACGAGCAGTACTTC,CASSDTILYEQYF
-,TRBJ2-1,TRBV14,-,TGTGCCAGCAGCCCCATCCCAGGACAGCGTAACAATGAGCAGTTCTTC,CASSPIPGQRNNEQFF
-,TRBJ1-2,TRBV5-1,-,TGCGCCAGCAGCACCGGCTCAGCTAACTATGGCTACACCTTC,CASSTGSANYGYTF
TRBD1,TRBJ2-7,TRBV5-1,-,TGCGCCAGCAGCTTGGCACCACCGAACAGGGGAACCTACGAGCAGTACTTC,CASSLAPPNRGTYEQYF
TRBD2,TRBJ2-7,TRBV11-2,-,TGTGCCAGCAGCTTAGTTTGGGCGGGAGAATCTTACGAGCAGTACTTC,CASSLVWAGESYEQYF
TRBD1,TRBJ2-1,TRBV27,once,TGTGCCAGCAGTTTCTGGGGGGGACAGGGCTCAATCTTC,CASSFWGGQGSIF
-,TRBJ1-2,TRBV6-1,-,TGTGCCAGCAGACTCAACGGGGGGGATGGCTACACCTTC,CASRLNGGDGYTF